This T cell receptor beta chain was identified in a study of CDR3 diversity in severe acne. TCRdb itself ran the PCR reads through MiXCR, one entry per CDR3 protein. Found here are roughly 100,000 distinct CDR3 sequences, approximately 47% of them singletons; the top ten hold around an eighth. V was shortened by 0 bases and J by 5 bases, with 13 bases between the two germline ends. This CDR3 has 15 residues. The germline V gene has CDR1 LGHDT and CDR2 YNNKEL (reference sequence). This receptor was taken from a male donor with acne. The V and J genes are TRBV3-1 and TRBJ1-2; the D gene is possibly TRBD1 (5 bases). Material for sequencing was blood. The CDR3 bases are TGTGCCAGCAGCCAAGAATTGGCAGGGAGTTATGGCTACACCTTC. As protein: CASSQELAGSYGYTF. Using reference TRBV3-1 and TRBJ1-2 for the parts outside the CDR3, the full variable domain is DTAVSQTPKYLVTQMGNDKSIKCEQNLGHDTMYWYKQDSKKFLKIMFSYNNKELIINETVPNRFSPKSPDKAHLNLHINSLELGDSAVYFCASSQELAGSYGYTFGSGTRLTVV.